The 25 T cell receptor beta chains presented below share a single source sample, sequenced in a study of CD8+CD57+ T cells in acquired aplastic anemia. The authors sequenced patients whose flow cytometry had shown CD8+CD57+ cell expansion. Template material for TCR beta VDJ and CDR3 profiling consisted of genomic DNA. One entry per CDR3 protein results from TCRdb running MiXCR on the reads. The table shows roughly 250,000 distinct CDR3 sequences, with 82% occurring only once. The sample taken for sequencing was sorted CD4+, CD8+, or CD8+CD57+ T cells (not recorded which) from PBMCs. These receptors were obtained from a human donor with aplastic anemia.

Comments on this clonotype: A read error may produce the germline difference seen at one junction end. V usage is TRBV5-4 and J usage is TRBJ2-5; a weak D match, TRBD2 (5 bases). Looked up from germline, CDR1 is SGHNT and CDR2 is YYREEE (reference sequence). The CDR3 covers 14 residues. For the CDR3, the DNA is TGTGCCAGCAGCATTGGTAGCGCGCAAGAGTCCCAGTACTTC. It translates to CASSIGSAQESQYF.

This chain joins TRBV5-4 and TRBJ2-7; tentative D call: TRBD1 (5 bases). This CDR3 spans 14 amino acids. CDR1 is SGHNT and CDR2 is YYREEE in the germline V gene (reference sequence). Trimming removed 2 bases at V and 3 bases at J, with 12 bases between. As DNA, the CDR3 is TGTGCCAGCAGCTTTACTCAGGGTAACTACGAGCAGTACTTC. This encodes CASSFTQGNYEQYF.

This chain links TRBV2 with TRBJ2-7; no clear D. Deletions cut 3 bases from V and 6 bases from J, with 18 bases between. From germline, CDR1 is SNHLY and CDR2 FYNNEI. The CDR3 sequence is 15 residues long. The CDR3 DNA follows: TGTGCCAGCAGTGAGCCAGATCCCCAACTCTCCGAGCAGTACTTC. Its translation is CASSEPDPQLSEQYF.

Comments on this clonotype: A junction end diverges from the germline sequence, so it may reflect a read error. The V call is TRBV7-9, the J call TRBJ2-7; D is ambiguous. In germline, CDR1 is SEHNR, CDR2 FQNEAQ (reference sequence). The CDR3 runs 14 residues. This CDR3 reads CASSSSDTQYVQSF. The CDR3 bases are TGTGCCAGCAGCTCCTCAGATACGCAGTATGTTCAGTCATTC. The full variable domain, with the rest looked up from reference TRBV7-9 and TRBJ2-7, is DTGVSQNPRHKITKRGQNVTFRCDPISEHNRLYWYRQTLGQGPEFLTYFQNEAQLEKSRLLSDRFSAERPKGSFSTLEIQRTEQGDSAMYLCASSSSDTQYVQSFGPGTRLTVT.

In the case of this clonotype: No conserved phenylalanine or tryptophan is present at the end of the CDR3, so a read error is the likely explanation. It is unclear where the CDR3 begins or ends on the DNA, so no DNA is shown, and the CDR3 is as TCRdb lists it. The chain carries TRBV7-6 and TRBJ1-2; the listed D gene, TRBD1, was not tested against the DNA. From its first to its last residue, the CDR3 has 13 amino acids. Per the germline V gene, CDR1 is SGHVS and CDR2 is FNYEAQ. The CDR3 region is CASSLGGARVQSE.

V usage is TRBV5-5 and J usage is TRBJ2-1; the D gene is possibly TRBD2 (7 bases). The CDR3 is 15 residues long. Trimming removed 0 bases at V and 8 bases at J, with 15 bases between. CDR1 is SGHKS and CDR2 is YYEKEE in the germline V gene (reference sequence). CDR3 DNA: TGTGCCAGCAGCTTGGGGGAGCGGGACATCGATGAGCAGTTCTTC. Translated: CASSLGERDIDEQFF.

The CDR3 loop is CATSEGQPQHF. In DNA, the CDR3 is TGTGCCACCAGTGAGGGACAGCCCCAGCATTTT. This chain links TRBV24-1 with TRBJ1-5; D call uncertain. Germline V gives CDR1 KGHDR, CDR2 SFDVKD. There are 11 residues in the CDR3. Trimming removed 4 bases at V and 7 bases at J, with 4 bases between.

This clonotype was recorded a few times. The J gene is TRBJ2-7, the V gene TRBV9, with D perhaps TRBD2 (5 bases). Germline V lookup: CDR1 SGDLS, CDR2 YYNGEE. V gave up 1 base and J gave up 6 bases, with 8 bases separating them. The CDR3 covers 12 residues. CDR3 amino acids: CASSVRGGEQYF. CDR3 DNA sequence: TGTGCCAGCAGCGTACGGGGTGGCGAGCAGTACTTC.

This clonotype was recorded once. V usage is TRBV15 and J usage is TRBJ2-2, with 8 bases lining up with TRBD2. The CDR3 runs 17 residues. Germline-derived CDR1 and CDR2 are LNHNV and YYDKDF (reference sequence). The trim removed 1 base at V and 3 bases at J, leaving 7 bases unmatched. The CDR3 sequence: CATSRGRLALHTGELFF. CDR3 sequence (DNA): TGTGCCACCAGCAGAGGTCGACTAGCGTTGCACACCGGGGAGCTGTTTTTT.

The CDR3 DNA is TGTGCCAGCAGCTTAGAGGCTAGCGGGGGTCCCTTGGAAGAGACCCAGTACTTC. Encoded protein: CASSLEASGGPLEETQYF. V is TRBV7-6 and J is TRBJ2-5; TRBD2 matches 10 bases. The germline CDR1 and CDR2 sequences are SGHVS and FNYEAQ. The CDR3 covers 18 residues. Trimming removed 1 base from V and 3 bases from J; junction bases left unmatched: 11.

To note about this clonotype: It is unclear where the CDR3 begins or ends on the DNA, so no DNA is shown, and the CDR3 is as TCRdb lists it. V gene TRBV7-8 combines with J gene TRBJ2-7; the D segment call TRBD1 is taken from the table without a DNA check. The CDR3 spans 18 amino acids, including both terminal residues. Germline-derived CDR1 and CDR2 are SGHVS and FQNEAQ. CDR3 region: CASSFAAGADALYYEQHV.

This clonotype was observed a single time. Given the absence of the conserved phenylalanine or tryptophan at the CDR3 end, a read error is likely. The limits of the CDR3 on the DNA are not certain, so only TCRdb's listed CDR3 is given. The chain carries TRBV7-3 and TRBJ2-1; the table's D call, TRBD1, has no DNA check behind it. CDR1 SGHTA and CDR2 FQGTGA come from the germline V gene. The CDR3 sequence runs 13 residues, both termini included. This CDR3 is CASSSDRGDPTIS.

The chain's CDR3 is CASSLSGFRYNSPLHF. The CDR3 region has the DNA TGTGCCAGCAGCTTATCAGGGTTTCGCTATAATTCACCCCTCCACTTT. V usage is TRBV11-2 and J usage is TRBJ1-6, with D perhaps matching TRBD1 (5 bases). This CDR3 is built from 16 residues. Germline V gene lookup returns CDR1 SGHAT and CDR2 FQNNGV. With 2 bases removed from V and 3 bases from J, the gap between germline ends came to 11 bases.

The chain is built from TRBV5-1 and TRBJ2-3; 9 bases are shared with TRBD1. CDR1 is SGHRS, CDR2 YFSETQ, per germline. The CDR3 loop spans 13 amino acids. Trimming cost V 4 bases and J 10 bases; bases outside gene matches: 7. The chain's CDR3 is CASSTGGTSPQYF. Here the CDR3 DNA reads TGCGCCAGCAGCACAGGGGGCACTTCACCGCAGTATTTT.

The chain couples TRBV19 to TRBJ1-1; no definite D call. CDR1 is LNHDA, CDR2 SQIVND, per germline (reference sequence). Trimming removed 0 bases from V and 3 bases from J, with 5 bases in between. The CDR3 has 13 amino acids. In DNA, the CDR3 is TGTGCCAGTAGTATAGAGGAGTACACTGAAGCTTTCTTT. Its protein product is CASSIEEYTEAFF.

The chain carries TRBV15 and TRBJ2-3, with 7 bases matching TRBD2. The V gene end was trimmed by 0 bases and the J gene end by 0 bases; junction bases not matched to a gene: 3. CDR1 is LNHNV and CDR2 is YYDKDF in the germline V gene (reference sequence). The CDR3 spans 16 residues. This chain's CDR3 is CATSRELASSTDTQYF. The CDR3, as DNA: TGTGCCACCAGCAGAGAACTAGCGTCTAGCACAGATACGCAGTATTTT. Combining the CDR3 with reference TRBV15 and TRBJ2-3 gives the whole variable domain DAMVIQNPRYQVTQFGKPVTLSCSQTLNHNVMYWYQQKSSQAPKLLFHYYDKDFNNEADTPDNFQSRRPNTSFCFLDIRSPGLGDTAMYLCATSRELASSTDTQYFGPGTRLTVL.

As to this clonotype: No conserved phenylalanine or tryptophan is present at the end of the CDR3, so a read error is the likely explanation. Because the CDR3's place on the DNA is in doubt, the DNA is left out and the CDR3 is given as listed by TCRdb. Here the CDR3 reads CASGHGGTDTQYFRSG. The V and J genes are TRBV2 and TRBJ2-1; TRBD1, the D gene given by the table, was not confirmed from the DNA. Termini included, the CDR3 measures 16 amino acids. The germline gives CDR1 SNHLY, CDR2 FYNNEI.

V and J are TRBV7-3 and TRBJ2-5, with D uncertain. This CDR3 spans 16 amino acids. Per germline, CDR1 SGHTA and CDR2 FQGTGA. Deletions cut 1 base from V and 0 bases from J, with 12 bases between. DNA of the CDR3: TGTGCCAGCAGCTTAAGGCCGATCATGTACCAAGAGACCCAGTACTTC. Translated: CASSLRPIMYQETQYF.

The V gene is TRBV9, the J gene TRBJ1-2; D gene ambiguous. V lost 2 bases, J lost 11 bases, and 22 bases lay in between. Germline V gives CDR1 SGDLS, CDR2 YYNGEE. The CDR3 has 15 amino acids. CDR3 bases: TGTGCCAGCAGCGTGGTCCCGCCCGATACGCAGTATTACACCTTC. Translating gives CASSVVPPDTQYYTF.

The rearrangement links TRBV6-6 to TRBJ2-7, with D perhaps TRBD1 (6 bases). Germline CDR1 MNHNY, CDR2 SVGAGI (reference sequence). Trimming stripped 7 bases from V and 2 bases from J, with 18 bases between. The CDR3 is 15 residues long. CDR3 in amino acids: CASKEVGTQTYEQYF. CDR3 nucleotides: TGTGCCAGCAAGGAGGTGGGGACACAAACCTACGAGCAGTACTTC.

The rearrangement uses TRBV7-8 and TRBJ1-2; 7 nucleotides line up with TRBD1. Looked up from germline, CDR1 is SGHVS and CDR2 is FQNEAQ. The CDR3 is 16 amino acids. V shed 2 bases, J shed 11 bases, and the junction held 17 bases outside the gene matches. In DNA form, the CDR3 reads TGTGCCAGCAGCTTACCGGGAGGGGGCGAGGAGCAGTATTACACCTTC. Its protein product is CASSLPGGGEEQYYTF. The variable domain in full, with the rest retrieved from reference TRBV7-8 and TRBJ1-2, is GAGVSQSPRYKVAKRGQDVALRCDPISGHVSLFWYQQALGQGPEFLTYFQNEAQLDKSGLPSDRFFAERPEGSVSTLKIQRTQQEDSAVYLCASSLPGGGEEQYYTFGSGTRLTVV.

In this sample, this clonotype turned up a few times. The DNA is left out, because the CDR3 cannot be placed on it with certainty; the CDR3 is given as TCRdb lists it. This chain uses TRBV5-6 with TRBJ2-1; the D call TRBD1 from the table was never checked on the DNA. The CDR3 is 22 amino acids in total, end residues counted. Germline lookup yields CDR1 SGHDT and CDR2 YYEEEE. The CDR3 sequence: CASSFYICSARDLRTANNEQFF.

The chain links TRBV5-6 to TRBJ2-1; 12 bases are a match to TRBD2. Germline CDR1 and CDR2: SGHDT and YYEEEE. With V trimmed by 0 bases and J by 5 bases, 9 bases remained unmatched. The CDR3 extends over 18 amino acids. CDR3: CASSLAKEGLAGHNEQFF. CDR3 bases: TGTGCCAGCAGCTTGGCCAAGGAAGGACTAGCGGGACACAATGAGCAGTTCTTC.

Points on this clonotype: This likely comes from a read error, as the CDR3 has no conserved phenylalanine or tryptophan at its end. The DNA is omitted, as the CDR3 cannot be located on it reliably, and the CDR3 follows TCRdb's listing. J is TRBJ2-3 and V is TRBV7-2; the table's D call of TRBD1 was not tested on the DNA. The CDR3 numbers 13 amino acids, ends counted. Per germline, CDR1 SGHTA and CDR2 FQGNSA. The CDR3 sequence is CASSYAGGATHYY.

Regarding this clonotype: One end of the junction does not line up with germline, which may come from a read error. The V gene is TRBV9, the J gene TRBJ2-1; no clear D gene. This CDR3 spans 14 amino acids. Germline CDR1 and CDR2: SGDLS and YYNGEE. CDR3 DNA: TGCGCCAGCAGCCTGGGCTCAGCTTGCATCGAGCAGATCTTC. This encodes CASSLGSACIEQIF.